This T cell receptor (beta chain) originates from a study of CD4 and CD8 cells across lung adenocarcinoma regions. Many counts were recorded for this clonotype. Using its own MiXCR run on the PCR reads, TCRdb lists one record per CDR3 protein. Here the sample spans 15,000 or so distinct CDR3 sequences, roughly 40% being singletons. The germline V gene encodes CDR1 MNHNS and CDR2 SASEGT. The CDR3 runs 17 residues. Deletions cut 7 bases from V and 1 base from J, with 20 bases between. The rearrangement uses TRBV6-1 and TRBJ2-1; D is unclear. The receptor was isolated from a male donor with lung adenocarcinoma. The CD4 and CD8 labels of this study may be unreliable. The sequencing input was CD4+ T cells from the center of a lung tumor. The CDR3 DNA is TGTGCCAGCACCCTCCCCGCCCTGCCGGCATCCTACAATGAGCAGTTCTTC. This gives the protein CASTLPALPASYNEQFF.